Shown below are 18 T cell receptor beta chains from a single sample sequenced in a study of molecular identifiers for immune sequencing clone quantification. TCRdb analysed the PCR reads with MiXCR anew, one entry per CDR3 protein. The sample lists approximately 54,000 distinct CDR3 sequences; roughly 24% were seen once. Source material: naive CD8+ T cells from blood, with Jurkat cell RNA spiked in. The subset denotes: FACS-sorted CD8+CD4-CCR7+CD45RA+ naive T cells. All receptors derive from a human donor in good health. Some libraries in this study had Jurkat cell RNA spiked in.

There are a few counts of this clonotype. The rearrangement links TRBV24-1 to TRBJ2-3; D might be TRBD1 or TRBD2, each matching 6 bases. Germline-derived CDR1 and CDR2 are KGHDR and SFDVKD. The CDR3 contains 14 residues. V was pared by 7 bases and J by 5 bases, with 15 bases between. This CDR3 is CATSPRGLQDTQYF. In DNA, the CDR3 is TGTGCCACCAGCCCTCGGGGGCTCCAAGATACGCAGTATTTT.

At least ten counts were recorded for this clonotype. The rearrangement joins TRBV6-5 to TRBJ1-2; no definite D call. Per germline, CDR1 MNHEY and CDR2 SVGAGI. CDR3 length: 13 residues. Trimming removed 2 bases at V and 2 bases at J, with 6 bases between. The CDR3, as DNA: TGTGCCAGCAGTTACACGGACAACTATGGCTACACCTTC. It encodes CASSYTDNYGYTF.

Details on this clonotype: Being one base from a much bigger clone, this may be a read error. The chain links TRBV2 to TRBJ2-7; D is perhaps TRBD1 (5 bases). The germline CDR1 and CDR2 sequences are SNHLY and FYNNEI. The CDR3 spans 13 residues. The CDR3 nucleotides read TGTGCCAGCAGTGATAGGGGCCCCTACGGGCAGTACTTC. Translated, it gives CASSDRGPYGQYF.

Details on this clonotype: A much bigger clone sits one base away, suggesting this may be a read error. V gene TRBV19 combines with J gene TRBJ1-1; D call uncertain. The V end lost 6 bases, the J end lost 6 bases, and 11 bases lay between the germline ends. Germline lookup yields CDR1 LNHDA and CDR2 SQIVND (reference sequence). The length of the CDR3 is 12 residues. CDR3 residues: CASRQPASEAFF. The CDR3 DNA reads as TGTGCCAGTAGGCAGCCGGCATCTGAAGCTTTCTTT.

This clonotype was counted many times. DNA for the CDR3: TGTGCCAGCACCTCCGGAGATAGCAATCAGCCCCAGCATTTT. Translated, it gives CASTSGDSNQPQHF. J is TRBJ1-5 and V is TRBV12-3 or TRBV12-4; no definite D call. V lost 7 bases and J 0 bases, leaving 10 bases between the germline ends. CDR3 length equals 14 residues.

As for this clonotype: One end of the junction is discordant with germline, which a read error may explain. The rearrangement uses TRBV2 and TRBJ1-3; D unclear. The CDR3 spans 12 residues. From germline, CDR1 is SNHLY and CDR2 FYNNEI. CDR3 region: CASSLGYQAPLF. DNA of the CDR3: TGTGCCAGCAGTTTGGGGTACCAGGCTCCGCTTTTT.

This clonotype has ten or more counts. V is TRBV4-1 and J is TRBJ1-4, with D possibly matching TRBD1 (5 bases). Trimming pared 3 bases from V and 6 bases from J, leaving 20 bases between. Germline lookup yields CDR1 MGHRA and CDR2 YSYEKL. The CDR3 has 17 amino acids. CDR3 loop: CASSHASRGREHEKLFF. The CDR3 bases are TGCGCCAGCAGCCATGCAAGTAGGGGCAGAGAGCATGAAAAACTGTTTTTT.

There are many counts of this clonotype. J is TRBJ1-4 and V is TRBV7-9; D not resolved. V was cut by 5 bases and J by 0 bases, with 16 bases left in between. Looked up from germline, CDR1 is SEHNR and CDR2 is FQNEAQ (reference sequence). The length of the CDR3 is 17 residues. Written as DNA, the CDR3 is TGTGCCAGCAGCCCCCACCCCCAGAAACCAACTAATGAAAAACTGTTTTTT. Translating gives CASSPHPQKPTNEKLFF.

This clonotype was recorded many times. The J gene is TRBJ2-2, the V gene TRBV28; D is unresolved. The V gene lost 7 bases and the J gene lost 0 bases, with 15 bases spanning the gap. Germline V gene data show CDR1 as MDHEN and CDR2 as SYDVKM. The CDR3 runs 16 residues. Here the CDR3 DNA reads TGTGCCAGCACGTTGCGTGTTCCTTCGAACACCGGGGAGCTGTTTTTT. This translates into CASTLRVPSNTGELFF.

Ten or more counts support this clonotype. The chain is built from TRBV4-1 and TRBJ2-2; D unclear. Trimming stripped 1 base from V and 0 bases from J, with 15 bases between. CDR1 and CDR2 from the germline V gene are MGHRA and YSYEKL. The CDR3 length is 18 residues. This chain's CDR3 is CASSQVEGISPNTGELFF. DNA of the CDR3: TGCGCCAGCAGCCAAGTTGAAGGGATTAGCCCGAACACCGGGGAGCTGTTTTTT.

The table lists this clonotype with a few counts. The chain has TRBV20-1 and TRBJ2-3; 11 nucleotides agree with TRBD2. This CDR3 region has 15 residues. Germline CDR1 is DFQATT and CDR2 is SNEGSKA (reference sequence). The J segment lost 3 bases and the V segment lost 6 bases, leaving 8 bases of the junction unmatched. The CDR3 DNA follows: TGCAGTGCAACCCGAACTAGCGGGGGAACAGATACGCAGTATTTT. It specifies CSATRTSGGTDTQYF.

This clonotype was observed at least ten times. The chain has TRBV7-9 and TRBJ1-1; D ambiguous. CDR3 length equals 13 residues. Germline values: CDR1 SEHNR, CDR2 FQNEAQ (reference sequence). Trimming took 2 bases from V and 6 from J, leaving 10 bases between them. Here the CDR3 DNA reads TGTGCCAGCAGCTTAAGTAGCGTGGCTGAAGCTTTCTTT. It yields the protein CASSLSSVAEAFF.

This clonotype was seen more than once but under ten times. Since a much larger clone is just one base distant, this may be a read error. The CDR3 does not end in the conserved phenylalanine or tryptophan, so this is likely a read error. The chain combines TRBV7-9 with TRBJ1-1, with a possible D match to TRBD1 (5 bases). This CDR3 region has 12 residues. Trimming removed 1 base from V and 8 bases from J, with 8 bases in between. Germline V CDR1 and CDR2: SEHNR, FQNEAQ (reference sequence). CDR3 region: CASSLDRWEAFS. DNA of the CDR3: TGTGCCAGCAGCTTAGACAGGTGGGAAGCTTTCTCT.

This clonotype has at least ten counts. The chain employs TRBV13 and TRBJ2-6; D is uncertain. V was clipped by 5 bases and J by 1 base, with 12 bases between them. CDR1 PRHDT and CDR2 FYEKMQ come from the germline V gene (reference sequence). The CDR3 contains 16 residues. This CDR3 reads CASSDTMGSGANVLTF. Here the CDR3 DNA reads TGTGCCAGCAGCGACACCATGGGGTCTGGGGCCAACGTCCTGACTTTC.

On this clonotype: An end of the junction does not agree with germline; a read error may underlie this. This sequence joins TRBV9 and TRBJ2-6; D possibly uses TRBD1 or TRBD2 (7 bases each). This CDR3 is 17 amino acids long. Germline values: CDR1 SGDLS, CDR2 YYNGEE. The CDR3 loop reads CASSPTGTNSGANVPTF. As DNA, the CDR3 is TGTGCCAGCAGCCCGACAGGGACTAACTCTGGGGCCAACGTCCCGACTTTC.

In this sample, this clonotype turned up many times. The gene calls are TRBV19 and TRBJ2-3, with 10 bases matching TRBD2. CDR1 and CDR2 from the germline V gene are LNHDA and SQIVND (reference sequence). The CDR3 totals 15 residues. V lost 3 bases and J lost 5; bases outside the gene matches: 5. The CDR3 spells CASSIPAGGIDTQYF. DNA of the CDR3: TGTGCCAGTAGTATCCCAGCGGGGGGGATAGATACGCAGTATTTT.

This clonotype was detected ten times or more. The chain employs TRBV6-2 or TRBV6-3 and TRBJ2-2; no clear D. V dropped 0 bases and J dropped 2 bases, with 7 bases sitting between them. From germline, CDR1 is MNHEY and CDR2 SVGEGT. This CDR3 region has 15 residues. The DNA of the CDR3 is TGTGCCAGCAGTTACTCGAGAACCAACACCGGGGAGCTGTTTTTT. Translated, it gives CASSYSRTNTGELFF.

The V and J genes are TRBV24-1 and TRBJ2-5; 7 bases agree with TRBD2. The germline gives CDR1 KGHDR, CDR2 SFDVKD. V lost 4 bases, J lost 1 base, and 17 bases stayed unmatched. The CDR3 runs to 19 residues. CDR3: CATSETVLTGAGIQETQYF. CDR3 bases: TGTGCCACCAGTGAAACAGTCTTAACCGGAGCGGGGATCCAAGAGACCCAGTACTTC.